This T cell receptor (beta chain) stems from a study of blood T cell repertoires in COVID-19. Overall study: Samples taken during acute and convalescent COVID-19 were collected in the United States, Italy and Spain. PBMCs, B-cell-depleted T cells, or T cells were the source of the cDNA or gDNA that made up the material.

Germline CDR1 and CDR2: SGHTA and FQGNSA. The CDR3 totals 14 residues. V was trimmed by 4 bases and J by 2 bases, leaving 11 bases between them. Per the original data handling: Amplification with reference gene primers provided the estimates of nucleated cell counts. The repertoire was sequenced with immunoSEQ multiplex PCR; TCRdb's copy has only in-frame clones and lacks some. The V and J calls and the clone size are those of that table, but D and trimming were determined from the DNA. The sample contains 250,000 to 300,000 clones, roughly four fifths of which appear only once. The clonotype comes from a man aged 25 to 45 with acute COVID-19. The rearrangement links TRBV7-2 to TRBJ1-1, with a possible D match to TRBD1 (6 bases). The sequenced material came from PBMCs or T cells enriched from blood (not recorded which). CDR3 DNA sequence: TGTGCCAGCAGCTCAGGACAGAGTAACACTGAAGCTTTCTTT. Protein: CASSSGQSNTEAFF.